This TCR beta chain stems from a study of OX40 agonist ivuxolimab in advanced cancers. Study information: Patients undergoing dose escalation presented with hepatocellular carcinoma, melanoma, renal cell or head and neck cancer. Overall study results and limits: Antigens targeted by the expanded peripheral T cells were not determined.

The CDR3 is made up of 15 amino acids. Per the germline V gene, CDR1 is MNHNY and CDR2 is SVGAGI (reference sequence). With 6 bases removed from V and 1 base from J, the gap between germline ends came to 16 bases. Worth noting for this clone: Its antigen is as yet unknown.

Libraries were prepared by immunoSEQ multiplex PCR; TCRdb keeps only in-frame clonotypes and omits some of them. The table lists tens of thousands of clones, nearly 75% of them singletons. This TCR derives from an adult with an advanced solid tumor such as melanoma, head and neck, liver or kidney cancer. This sequence joins TRBV6-6 and TRBJ2-7; perhaps TRBD1 as D (6 bases). Sequencing used CD4+ or CD8+ T cells sorted from blood, obtained in a trial of the OX40 agonist ivuxolimab. CDR3 bases: TGTGCCAGCAGGGCGGTGACAGGCTCATCCTACGAGCAGTACTTC. It translates to CASRAVTGSSYEQYF.